This T cell receptor beta chain was retrieved from a study of blood T cells in healthy people across ages. Then a second PCR, running roughly 7 to 11 cycles, was carried out with a sample-barcoded 5' primer and a J-beta primer mix. Sequencing yielded, for each sample, at least 2.5 million paired-end reads carrying CDR3. TCRdb re-called the 5' RACE reads with MiXCR, one entry per CDR3 protein. The sample has approximately 800,000 distinct CDR3 sequences, approximately 35% seen once. In its sample, this clonotype was seen a few times. The CDR3 has 16 amino acids. Trimming removed 5 bases at V and 0 bases at J, with 15 bases between. Germline V CDR1 and CDR2: SEHNR, FQNEAQ (reference sequence).

Source material: blood. This clonotype was sampled from a young man in good health. The chain couples TRBV7-9 to TRBJ2-3, with D perhaps matching TRBD1 or TRBD2 (5 bases each). CDR3 bases: TGTGCCAGCAGCCCAGGGACCTACCCTAGCACAGATACGCAGTATTTT. It yields the protein CASSPGTYPSTDTQYF.